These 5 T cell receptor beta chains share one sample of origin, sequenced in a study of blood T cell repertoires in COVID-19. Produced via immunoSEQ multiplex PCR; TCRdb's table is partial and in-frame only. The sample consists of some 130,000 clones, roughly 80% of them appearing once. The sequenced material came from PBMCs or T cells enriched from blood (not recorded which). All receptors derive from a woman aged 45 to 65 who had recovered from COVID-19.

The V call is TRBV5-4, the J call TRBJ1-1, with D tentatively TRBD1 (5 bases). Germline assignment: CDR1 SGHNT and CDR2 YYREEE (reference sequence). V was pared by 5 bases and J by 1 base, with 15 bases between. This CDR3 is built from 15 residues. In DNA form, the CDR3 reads TGTGCCAGCAGTTCAGACAGCAGCAGGAACACTGAAGCTTTCTTT. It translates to CASSSDSSRNTEAFF.

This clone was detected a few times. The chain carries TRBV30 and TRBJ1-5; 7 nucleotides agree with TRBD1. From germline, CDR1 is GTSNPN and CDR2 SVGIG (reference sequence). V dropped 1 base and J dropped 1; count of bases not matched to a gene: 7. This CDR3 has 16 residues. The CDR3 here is CAWSGGTVLSNQPQHF. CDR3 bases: TGTGCCTGGAGTGGGGGGACAGTGCTGAGCAATCAGCCCCAGCATTTT.

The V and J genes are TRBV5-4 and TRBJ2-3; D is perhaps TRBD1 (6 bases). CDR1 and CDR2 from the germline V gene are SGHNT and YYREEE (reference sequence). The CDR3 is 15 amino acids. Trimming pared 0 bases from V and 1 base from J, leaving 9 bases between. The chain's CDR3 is CASSLGPGGTDTQYF. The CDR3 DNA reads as TGTGCCAGCAGCTTGGGGCCAGGGGGCACAGATACGCAGTATTTT.

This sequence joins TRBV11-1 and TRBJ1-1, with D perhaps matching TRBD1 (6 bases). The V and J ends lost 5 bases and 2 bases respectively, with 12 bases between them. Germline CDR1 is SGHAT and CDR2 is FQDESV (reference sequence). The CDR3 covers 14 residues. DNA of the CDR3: TGTGCCAGCAGCCCAGGGGCCACCAACACTGAAGCTTTCTTT. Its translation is CASSPGATNTEAFF.

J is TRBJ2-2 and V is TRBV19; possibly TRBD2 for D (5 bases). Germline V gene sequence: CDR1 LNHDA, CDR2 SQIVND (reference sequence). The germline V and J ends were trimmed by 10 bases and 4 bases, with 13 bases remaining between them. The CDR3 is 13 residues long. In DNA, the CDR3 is TGTGCCACCTCTCAGGCGGGCACCGGGGAGCTGTTTTTT. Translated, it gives CATSQAGTGELFF.